This is a list of T cell receptor beta chains from one sample in a study of T cells in Graves' hyperthyroidism and ophthalmopathy. TCRdb recomputed calls from the multiplex PCR reads with MiXCR, one row per CDR3 protein. Of under 300,000 distinct CDR3 sequences listed, 13% are singletons. The sequenced sample was blood. These TCRs come from a woman aged 25 to 39 with Graves' hyperthyroidism that later progressed to Graves' ophthalmopathy. The CDR3 runs from the conserved cysteine through the conserved F or W. Each record gives: D gene, V gene, clone size, J gene, CDR3 protein, CDR3 DNA. D genes are given only for firm matches. Size is stated for part of the rows, as once, few or many counts, or as a class when the clone is expanded.

D: -; V: TRBV2; size: once; J: TRBJ1-5; CDR3: CASSGEGGQPQHF; DNA: TGTGCCAGCAGTGGGGAGGGGGGTCAGCCCCAGCATTTT
D: -; V: TRBV6-5; size: many; J: TRBJ2-7; CDR3: CASSYSEVAYEQYF; DNA: TGTGCCAGCAGTTACTCGGAGGTGGCCTACGAGCAGTACTTC
D: -; V: TRBV20-1; size: few; J: TRBJ2-1; CDR3: CSALDGASVYNEQFF; DNA: TGCAGTGCTCTAGATGGGGCTAGCGTATACAATGAGCAGTTCTTC
D: -; V: TRBV28; size: many; J: TRBJ2-3; CDR3: CASRKRGVMSTDTQYF; DNA: TGTGCCAGCAGAAAGAGGGGGGTTATGAGTACAGATACGCAGTATTTT
D: TRBD2; V: TRBV7-2; size: many; J: TRBJ2-5; CDR3: CASSLAAGGPAGTQYF; DNA: TGTGCCAGCAGCTTAGCGGCGGGAGGACCGGCAGGGACCCAGTACTTC
D: TRBD2; V: TRBV28; size: many; J: TRBJ2-1; CDR3: CASSSRAGGKIRQFF; DNA: TGTGCCAGCAGTTCTCGAGCGGGAGGTAAAATAAGGCAGTTCTTC
D: TRBD2; V: TRBV6-2/TRBV6-3; size: -; J: TRBJ2-1; CDR3: CASSPNVGLAGGPYNEQFF; DNA: TGTGCCAGCAGCCCAAACGTGGGACTAGCGGGAGGTCCCTACAATGAGCAGTTCTTC
D: -; V: TRBV6-2/TRBV6-3; size: many; J: TRBJ2-7; CDR3: CASTEGHITYEQYF; DNA: TGTGCCAGCACCGAAGGTCACATAACCTACGAGCAGTACTTC
D: TRBD1; V: TRBV4-1; size: -; J: TRBJ2-7; CDR3: CASSWTGVGEQYF; DNA: TGCGCCAGCAGCTGGACAGGGGTGGGCGAGCAGTACTTC
D: -; V: TRBV25-1; size: few; J: TRBJ2-3; CDR3: CASSNPLGDTQYF; DNA: TGTGCCAGCAGTAACCCTTTGGGGGATACGCAGTATTTT
D: -; V: TRBV29-1; size: -; J: TRBJ2-7; CDR3: CSVVIQPGEQYF; DNA: TGCAGCGTTGTTATCCAGCCCGGCGAGCAGTACTTC
D: -; V: TRBV24-1; size: few; J: TRBJ2-5; CDR3: CATSDSKQGGQETQYF; DNA: TGTGCCACCAGTGATTCCAAACAGGGCGGTCAAGAGACCCAGTACTTC
D: -; V: TRBV6-2/TRBV6-3; size: few; J: TRBJ2-5; CDR3: CASSLLVETQYF; DNA: TGTGCCAGCAGTCTCCTGGTAGAGACCCAGTACTTC
D: -; V: TRBV7-9; size: many; J: TRBJ2-5; CDR3: CASSLIAERETQYF; DNA: TGTGCCAGCAGCTTAATTGCAGAGCGGGAGACCCAGTACTTC
D: -; V: TRBV19; size: few; J: TRBJ2-5; CDR3: CASSRIGHQETQYF; DNA: TGTGCCAGTAGTCGAATCGGGCACCAAGAGACCCAGTACTTC
D: -; V: TRBV20-1; size: -; J: TRBJ2-3; CDR3: CSAPRADTQYF; DNA: TGCAGTGCCCCGCGCGCAGATACGCAGTATTTT
D: -; V: TRBV6-1; size: many; J: TRBJ1-2; CDR3: CASSPVVGVATLANYGYTF; DNA: TGTGCCAGCAGCCCAGTGGTCGGGGTGGCAACTTTAGCTAACTATGGCTACACCTTC
D: TRBD1; V: TRBV12-3/TRBV12-4; size: many; J: TRBJ2-3; CDR3: CASEQGMDTQYF; DNA: TGTGCCAGCGAACAGGGGATGGATACGCAGTATTTT
D: TRBD2; V: TRBV7-2; size: many; J: TRBJ2-7; CDR3: CASSFSGYEQYF; DNA: TGTGCCAGCAGCTTTAGCGGGTACGAGCAGTACTTC
D: TRBD1; V: TRBV25-1; size: -; J: TRBJ2-6; CDR3: CASSEGTGVPGANVLTF; DNA: TGTGCCAGCAGTGAAGGGACAGGGGTGCCTGGGGCCAACGTCCTGACTTTC
D: -; V: TRBV28; size: many; J: TRBJ2-7; CDR3: CALRASTYEQYF; DNA: TGTGCCCTAAGGGCATCGACCTACGAGCAGTACTTC
D: -; V: TRBV14; size: many; J: TRBJ2-7; CDR3: CASSQVTLWDEQYF; DNA: TGTGCCAGCAGCCAAGTGACCCTCTGGGACGAGCAGTACTTC
D: -; V: TRBV5-8; size: few; J: TRBJ1-2; CDR3: CASSPDSKIYGYTF; DNA: TGTGCCAGCAGCCCTGACAGCAAAATCTATGGCTACACCTTC
D: TRBD1; V: TRBV3-1; size: many; J: TRBJ2-3; CDR3: CASSHDPFPGGTDTQYF; DNA: TGTGCCAGCAGCCATGACCCCTTCCCAGGGGGAACAGATACGCAGTATTTT
D: -; V: TRBV5-1; size: many; J: TRBJ1-2; CDR3: CASSLDNGGDGYTF; DNA: TGCGCCAGCAGCTTGGACAACGGGGGTGACGGCTACACCTTC
D: -; V: TRBV28; size: many; J: TRBJ2-2; CDR3: CASSHLTKPGELFF; DNA: TGTGCCAGCAGCCACCTTACTAAGCCCGGGGAGCTGTTTTTT
D: -; V: TRBV5-1; size: -; J: TRBJ2-1; CDR3: CASSLEPNNEQFF; DNA: TGCGCCAGCAGCTTGGAACCGAACAATGAGCAGTTCTTC
D: -; V: TRBV6-2/TRBV6-3; size: many; J: TRBJ1-1; CDR3: CASSWRTPNTEAFF; DNA: TGTGCCAGCAGTTGGAGGACACCGAACACTGAAGCTTTCTTT
D: TRBD1; V: TRBV20-1; size: -; J: TRBJ2-3; CDR3: CSAGTGGSTDTQYF; DNA: TGCAGTGCTGGGACAGGGGGGAGCACAGATACGCAGTATTTT
D: TRBD2; V: TRBV4-1; size: few; J: TRBJ2-1; CDR3: CASRKAGGPYNEQFF; DNA: TGCGCCAGCAGGAAAGCGGGAGGGCCCTACAATGAGCAGTTCTTC
D: TRBD2; V: TRBV20-1; size: -; J: TRBJ2-1; CDR3: CSAGGLAGNEQFF; DNA: TGCAGTGCTGGTGGACTAGCGGGCAATGAGCAGTTCTTC
D: -; V: TRBV6-5; size: -; J: TRBJ2-3; CDR3: CASSYPASPNSDTQYF; DNA: TGTGCCAGCAGTTATCCGGCTAGCCCCAATTCAGATACGCAGTATTTT
D: TRBD1; V: TRBV19; size: -; J: TRBJ1-1; CDR3: CASKQGFEAFF; DNA: TGTGCCAGTAAACAGGGGTTTGAAGCTTTCTTT
D: -; V: TRBV4-1; size: -; J: TRBJ1-1; CDR3: CASSQDHNEAFF; DNA: TGCGCCAGCAGCCAAGATCACAATGAAGCTTTCTTT
D: -; V: TRBV6-6; size: many; J: TRBJ2-7; CDR3: CASSYSLPGRQNYEQYF; DNA: TGTGCCAGCAGTTACTCGCTACCGGGACGACAAAACTACGAGCAGTACTTC
D: -; V: TRBV20-1; size: many; J: TRBJ2-3; CDR3: CSARGTDTQYF; DNA: TGCAGTGCCCGAGGCACAGATACGCAGTATTTT
D: -; V: TRBV7-2; size: -; J: TRBJ1-2; CDR3: CASRGGASYGYTF; DNA: TGTGCCAGCAGGGGGGGGGCGAGCTATGGCTACACCTTC
D: -; V: TRBV6-1; size: many; J: TRBJ2-3; CDR3: CASSSPSGSTDTQYF; DNA: TGTGCCAGCAGCTCACCCAGCGGTAGCACAGATACGCAGTATTTT
D: -; V: TRBV19; size: -; J: TRBJ2-1; CDR3: CASSIGPSSYNEQFF; DNA: TGTGCCAGTAGTATTGGACCCAGCTCCTACAATGAGCAGTTCTTC
D: TRBD1; V: TRBV6-5; size: many; J: TRBJ1-2; CDR3: CASSYRQGKGGYTF; DNA: TGTGCCAGCAGTTACAGACAGGGGAAGGGTGGCTACACCTTC
D: -; V: TRBV28; size: many; J: TRBJ1-6; CDR3: CASSLTGVGSPLHF; DNA: TGTGCCAGCAGTTTGACGGGGGTCGGTTCACCCCTCCACTTT
D: -; V: TRBV19; size: few; J: TRBJ2-1; CDR3: CASSIDGSYNEQFF; DNA: TGTGCCAGTAGTATAGACGGGAGCTACAATGAGCAGTTCTTC
D: TRBD2; V: TRBV19; size: -; J: TRBJ2-5; CDR3: CASSPSGLAGVKETQYF; DNA: TGTGCCAGTAGTCCTTCAGGACTAGCGGGAGTCAAAGAGACCCAGTACTTC